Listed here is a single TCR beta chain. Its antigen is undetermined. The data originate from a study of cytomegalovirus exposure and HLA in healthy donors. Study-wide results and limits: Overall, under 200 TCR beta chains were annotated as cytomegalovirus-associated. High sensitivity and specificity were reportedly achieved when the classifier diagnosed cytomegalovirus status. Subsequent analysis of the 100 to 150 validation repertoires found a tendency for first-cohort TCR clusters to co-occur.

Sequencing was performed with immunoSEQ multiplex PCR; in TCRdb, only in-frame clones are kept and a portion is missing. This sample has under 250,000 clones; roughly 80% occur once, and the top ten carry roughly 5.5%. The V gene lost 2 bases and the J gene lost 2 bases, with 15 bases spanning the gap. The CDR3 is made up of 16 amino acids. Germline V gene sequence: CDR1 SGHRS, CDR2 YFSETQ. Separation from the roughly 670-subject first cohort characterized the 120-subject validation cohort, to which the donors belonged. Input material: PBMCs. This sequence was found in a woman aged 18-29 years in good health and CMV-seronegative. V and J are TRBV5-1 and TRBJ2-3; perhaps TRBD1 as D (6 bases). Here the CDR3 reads CASSFSPTGNTDTQYF. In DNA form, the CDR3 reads TGCGCCAGCAGCTTTAGTCCGACAGGAAACACAGATACGCAGTATTTT. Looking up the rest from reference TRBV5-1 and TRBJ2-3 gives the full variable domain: KAGVTQTPRYLIKTRGQQVTLSCSPISGHRSVSWYQQTPGQGLQFLFEYFSETQRNKGNFPGRFSGRQFSNSRSEMNVSTLELGDSALYLCASSFSPTGNTDTQYFGPGTRLTVL.